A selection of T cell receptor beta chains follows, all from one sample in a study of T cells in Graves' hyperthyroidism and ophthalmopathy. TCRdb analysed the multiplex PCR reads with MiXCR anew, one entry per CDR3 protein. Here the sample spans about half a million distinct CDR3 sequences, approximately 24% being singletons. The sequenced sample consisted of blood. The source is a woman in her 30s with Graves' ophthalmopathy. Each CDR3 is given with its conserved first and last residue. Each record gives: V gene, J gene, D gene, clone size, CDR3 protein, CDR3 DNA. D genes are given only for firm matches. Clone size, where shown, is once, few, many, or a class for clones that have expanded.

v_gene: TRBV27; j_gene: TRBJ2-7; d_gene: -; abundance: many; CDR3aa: CASSFPGPPYEQYF; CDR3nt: TGTGCCAGCAGTTTCCCGGGCCCTCCCTACGAGCAGTACTTC
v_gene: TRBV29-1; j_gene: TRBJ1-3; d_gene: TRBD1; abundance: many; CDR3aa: CSAVTGVGNTIYF; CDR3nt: TGCAGCGCTGTAACAGGGGTGGGAAACACCATATATTTT
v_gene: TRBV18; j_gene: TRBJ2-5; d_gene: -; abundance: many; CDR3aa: CASSTAQETQYF; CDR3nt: TGTGCCAGCTCAACCGCTCAAGAGACCCAGTACTTC
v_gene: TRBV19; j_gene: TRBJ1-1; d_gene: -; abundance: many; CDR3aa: CASSPTPFARVAFF; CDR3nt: TGTGCCAGTAGTCCCACCCCGTTTGCCCGAGTAGCTTTCTTT
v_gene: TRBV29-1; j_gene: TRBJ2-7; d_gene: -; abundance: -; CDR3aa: CSVDSTYEQYF; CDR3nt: TGCAGCGTAGACAGTACCTACGAGCAGTACTTC
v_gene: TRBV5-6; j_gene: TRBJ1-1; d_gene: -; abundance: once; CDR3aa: CASSPEAEYLNTEAFF; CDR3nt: TGTGCCAGCAGCCCGGAGGCCGAGTACTTGAACACTGAAGCTTTCTTT
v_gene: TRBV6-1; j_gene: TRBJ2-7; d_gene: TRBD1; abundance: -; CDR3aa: CASSEGTGVSYEQYF; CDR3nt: TGTGCCAGCAGTGAAGGGACAGGGGTGAGCTACGAGCAGTACTTC
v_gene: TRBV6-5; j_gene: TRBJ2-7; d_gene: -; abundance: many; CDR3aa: CASSFLNAYEQYF; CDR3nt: TGTGCCAGCAGTTTCCTGAACGCCTACGAGCAGTACTTC
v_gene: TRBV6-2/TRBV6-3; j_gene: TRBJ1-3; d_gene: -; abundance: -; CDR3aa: CASRPLPRRTAGNTIYF; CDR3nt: TGTGCCAGCAGACCCCTACCGAGACGGACAGCTGGAAACACCATATATTTT
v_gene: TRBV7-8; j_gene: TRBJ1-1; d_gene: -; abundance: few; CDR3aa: CASSLAHGGSTEAFF; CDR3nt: TGTGCCAGCAGCTTAGCGCACGGGGGCTCCACTGAAGCTTTCTTT
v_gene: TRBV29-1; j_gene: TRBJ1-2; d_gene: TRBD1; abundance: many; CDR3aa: CSVEPMGDSYYGYTF; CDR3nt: TGCAGCGTTGAACCAATGGGGGACAGTTACTATGGCTACACCTTC
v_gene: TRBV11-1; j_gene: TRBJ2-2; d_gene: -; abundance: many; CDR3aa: CAQPASKVTNTGELFF; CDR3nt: TGTGCCCAGCCAGCGTCAAAGGTCACGAACACCGGGGAGCTGTTTTTT
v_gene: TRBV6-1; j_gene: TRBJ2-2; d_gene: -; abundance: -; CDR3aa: CASSPRVGIGTGELFF; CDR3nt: TGTGCCAGCAGCCCTAGGGTTGGAATTGGGACCGGGGAGCTGTTTTTT
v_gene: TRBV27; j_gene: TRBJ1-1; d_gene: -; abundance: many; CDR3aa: CASSLFSGNTEAFF; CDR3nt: TGTGCCAGCAGTTTATTTTCAGGGAACACTGAAGCTTTCTTT
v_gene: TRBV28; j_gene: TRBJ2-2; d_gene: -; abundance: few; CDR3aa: CASSLWRDANTGELFF; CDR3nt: TGTGCCAGCAGTTTATGGCGGGACGCGAACACCGGGGAGCTGTTTTTT
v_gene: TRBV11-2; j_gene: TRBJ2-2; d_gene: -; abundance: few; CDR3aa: CASSLRDGANTGELFF; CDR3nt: TGTGCCAGCAGCTTAAGGGACGGCGCGAACACCGGGGAGCTGTTTTTT
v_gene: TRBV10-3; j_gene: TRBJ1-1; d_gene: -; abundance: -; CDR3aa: CAISEVRDNTEAFF; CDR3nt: TGTGCCATCAGTGAGGTCAGGGATAACACTGAAGCTTTCTTT
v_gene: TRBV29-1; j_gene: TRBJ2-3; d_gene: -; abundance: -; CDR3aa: CSALRDVGTDTQYF; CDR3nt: TGCAGCGCCCTGAGGGATGTGGGCACAGATACGCAGTATTTT
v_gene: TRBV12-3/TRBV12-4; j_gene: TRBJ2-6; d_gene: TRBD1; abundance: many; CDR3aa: CASSLNRAGGISGANVLTF; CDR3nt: TGTGCCAGCAGTTTAAATAGGGCAGGGGGCATCTCTGGGGCCAACGTCCTGACTTTC
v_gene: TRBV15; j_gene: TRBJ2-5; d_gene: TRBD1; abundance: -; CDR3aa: CATSRDKGAETQYF; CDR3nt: TGTGCCACCAGCAGAGATAAGGGGGCAGAGACCCAGTACTTC
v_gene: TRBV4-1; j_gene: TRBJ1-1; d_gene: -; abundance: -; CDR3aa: CASSRPAPMNTEAFF; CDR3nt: TGCGCCAGCAGCCGCCCCGCCCCGATGAACACTGAAGCTTTCTTT
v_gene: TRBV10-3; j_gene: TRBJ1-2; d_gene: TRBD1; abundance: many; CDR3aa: CAISGEGTGTSGYTF; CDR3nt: TGTGCCATCAGTGGTGAGGGGACAGGCACTTCTGGCTACACCTTC
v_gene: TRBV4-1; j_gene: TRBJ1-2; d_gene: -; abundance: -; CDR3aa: CASSLPGSNYGYTF; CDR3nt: TGCGCCAGCAGCCTTCCCGGGTCGAACTATGGCTACACCTTC
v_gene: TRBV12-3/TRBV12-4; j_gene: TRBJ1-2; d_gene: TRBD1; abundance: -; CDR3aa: CASRPRDRTNYGYTF; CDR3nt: TGTGCCAGCAGGCCAAGGGACAGAACAAACTATGGCTACACCTTC
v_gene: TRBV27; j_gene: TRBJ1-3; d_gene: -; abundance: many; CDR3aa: CASSLLGSGNTIYF; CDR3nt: TGTGCCAGCAGTTTATTAGGGTCTGGAAACACCATATATTTT
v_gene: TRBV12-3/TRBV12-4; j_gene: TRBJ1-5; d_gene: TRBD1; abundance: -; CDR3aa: CASSSRDRGDQPQHF; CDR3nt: TGTGCCAGCAGTTCCCGGGACAGGGGAGATCAGCCCCAGCATTTT
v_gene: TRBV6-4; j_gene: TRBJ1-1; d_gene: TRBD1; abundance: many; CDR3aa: CASRPGQGNTEAFF; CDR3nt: TGTGCCAGCAGGCCTGGACAGGGGAACACTGAAGCTTTCTTT
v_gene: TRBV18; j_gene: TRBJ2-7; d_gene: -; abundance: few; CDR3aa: CASSLLGNGLITYEQYF; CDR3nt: TGTGCCAGCTCACTCCTTGGTAACGGGTTGATAACCTACGAGCAGTACTTC
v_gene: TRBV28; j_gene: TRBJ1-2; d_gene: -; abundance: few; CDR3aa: CASSRTPGVYYGYTF; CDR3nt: TGTGCCAGCAGTCGGACTCCGGGCGTATACTATGGCTACACCTTC
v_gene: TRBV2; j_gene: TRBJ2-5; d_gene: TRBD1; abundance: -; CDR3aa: CASLLTQGEKETQYF; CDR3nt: TGTGCCAGCTTGCTTACACAGGGGGAAAAAGAGACCCAGTACTTC
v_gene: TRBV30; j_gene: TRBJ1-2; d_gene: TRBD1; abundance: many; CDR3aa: CAWSQGENYGYTF; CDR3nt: TGTGCCTGGTCTCAGGGGGAGAACTATGGCTACACCTTC
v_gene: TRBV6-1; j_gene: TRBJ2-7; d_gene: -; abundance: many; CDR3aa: CAIARRGDEQYF; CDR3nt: TGTGCCATTGCTCGTAGGGGGGACGAGCAGTACTTC
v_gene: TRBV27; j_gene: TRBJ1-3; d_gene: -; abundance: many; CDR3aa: CASSFSGSGNTIYF; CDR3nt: TGTGCCAGCAGTTTTTCAGGCTCTGGAAACACCATATATTTT
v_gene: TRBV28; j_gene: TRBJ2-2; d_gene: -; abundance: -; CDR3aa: CASSLLRVLSGELFF; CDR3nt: TGTGCCAGCAGCCTACTAAGGGTTCTGTCCGGGGAGCTGTTTTTT
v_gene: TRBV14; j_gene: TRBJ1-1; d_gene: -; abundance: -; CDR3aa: CASSHEVGLNTEAFF; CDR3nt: TGTGCCAGCAGCCACGAGGTCGGACTGAACACTGAAGCTTTCTTT